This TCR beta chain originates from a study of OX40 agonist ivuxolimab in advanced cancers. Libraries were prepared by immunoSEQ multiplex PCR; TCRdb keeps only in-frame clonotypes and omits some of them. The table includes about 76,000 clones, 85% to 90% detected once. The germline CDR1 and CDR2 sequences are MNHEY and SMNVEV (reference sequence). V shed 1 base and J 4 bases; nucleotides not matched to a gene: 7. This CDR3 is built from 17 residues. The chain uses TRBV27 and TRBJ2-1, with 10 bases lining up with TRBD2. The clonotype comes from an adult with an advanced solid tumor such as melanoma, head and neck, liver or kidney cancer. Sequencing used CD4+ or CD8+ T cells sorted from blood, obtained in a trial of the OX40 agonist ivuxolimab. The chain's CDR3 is CASSLYGLAGEYNEQFF. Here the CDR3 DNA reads TGTGCCAGCAGTTTATATGGGCTAGCGGGAGAGTACAATGAGCAGTTCTTC.